Each of the 12 T cell receptor beta chains below was sequenced from the same sample in a study of T cells in Graves' hyperthyroidism and ophthalmopathy. RNA transcripts yielded amplified TCR beta CDR3 regions. Primed by the HTBI set, a first-round RT-PCR was run on the TCR CDR3. Via MiXCR, TCRdb re-called the multiplex PCR reads, giving one row per CDR3 protein. The sample contains roughly 640,000 distinct CDR3 sequences, 16% of which appear only once. Sequencing input: blood. Receptors were obtained from a middle-aged woman with Graves' ophthalmopathy.

In this sample, this clonotype turned up many times. The rearrangement links TRBV6-1 to TRBJ1-5; 8 bases map to TRBD1. V trimming: 5 bases; J trimming: 0 bases; junction bases outside the gene matches: 9. Germline CDR1 is MNHNS and CDR2 is SASEGT. There are 17 residues in the CDR3. CDR3 coding DNA: TGTGCCAGCAGTCCCGGACAGGGTATTTATAGCAATCAGCCCCAGCATTTT. This sequence encodes CASSPGQGIYSNQPQHF.

This clonotype came up many times. This chain uses TRBV2 with TRBJ1-6; D is uncertain. The V end was cut by 5 bases, the J end by 7 bases, with 9 bases between. CDR1 and CDR2 (germline): SNHLY, FYNNEI. The CDR3 is made up of 13 amino acids. The CDR3 sequence: CASSSDQNSPLHF. The CDR3 DNA sequence: TGTGCCAGCAGTTCCGACCAGAATTCACCCCTCCACTTT.

In its sample, this clonotype was seen many times. The CDR3 spells CASSQDVGGAVSPLHF. DNA of the CDR3: TGTGCCAGCAGCCAAGATGTGGGGGGGGCGGTTTCACCCCTCCACTTT. The chain carries TRBV3-1 and TRBJ1-6; tentatively, D is TRBD1 (6 bases). This CDR3 is 16 amino acids long. CDR1 is LGHDT, CDR2 YNNKEL, per germline (reference sequence). Trimming cost V 0 bases and J 9 bases, with 15 bases left between them.

Concerning this clonotype: With a much larger clone just one base away, this may be a read error. This chain joins TRBV2 and TRBJ2-7; D remains unclear. This CDR3 is 15 amino acids long. V lost 4 bases and J 4 bases, leaving 17 bases between the germline ends. Germline CDR1 is SNHLY and CDR2 is FYNNEI. This chain's CDR3 is CASSANGLIGYEQYF. CDR3 in DNA: TGTGCCAGCAGTGCCAATGGGCTGATAGGTTACGAGCAGTACTTC.

This sequence joins TRBV19 and TRBJ1-5, with 7 bases that match TRBD1. CDR3 length equals 15 residues. Germline V gene data show CDR1 as LNHDA and CDR2 as SQIVND (reference sequence). V was clipped by 3 bases and J by 0 bases; unmatched bases: 2. CDR3 amino acids: CASSMGQISNQPQHF. The CDR3 nucleotides read TGTGCCAGTAGTATGGGACAGATTAGCAATCAGCCCCAGCATTTT.

V usage is TRBV7-6 and J usage is TRBJ2-2; D ambiguous. CDR1 and CDR2 from the germline V gene are SGHVS and FNYEAQ. The CDR3 runs to 15 residues. V was clipped by 6 bases and J by 1 base, with 12 bases between them. The chain's CDR3 is CASSPMSRNTGELFF. The DNA for the CDR3 is TGTGCCAGCAGTCCGATGAGTAGGAACACCGGGGAGCTGTTTTTT. Using reference TRBV7-6 and TRBJ2-2 for the parts outside the CDR3, the full variable domain is GAGVSQSPRYKVTKRGQDVALRCDPISGHVSLYWYRQALGQGPEFLTYFNYEAQQDKSGLPNDRFSAERPEGSISTLTIQRTEQRDSAMYRCASSPMSRNTGELFFGEGSRLTVL.

This clonotype turned up a few times. V gene TRBV7-2 combines with J gene TRBJ2-1; D unresolved. The CDR3 is made up of 16 amino acids. V was shortened by 5 bases and J by 0 bases, with 14 bases between the two germline ends. Germline lookup yields CDR1 SGHTA and CDR2 FQGNSA. In DNA, the CDR3 is TGTGCCAGCAGCGCCCGTAGGGCCAGCTCCTACAATGAGCAGTTCTTC. It is translated as CASSARRASSYNEQFF. Supplemented by reference TRBV7-2 and TRBJ2-1, the full variable domain reads GAGVSQSPSNKVTEKGKDVELRCDPISGHTALYWYRQSLGQGLEFLIYFQGNSAPDKSGLPSDRFSAERTGGSVSTLTIQRTQQEDSAVYLCASSARRASSYNEQFFGPGTRLTVL.

This clonotype was recorded at least ten times. The chain recombines TRBV5-5 with TRBJ2-3; a possible D gene is TRBD1 (6 bases). Germline assignment: CDR1 SGHKS and CDR2 YYEKEE (reference sequence). The CDR3 is made up of 16 amino acids. The V gene lost 0 bases and the J gene lost 0 bases, with 11 bases spanning the gap. The CDR3, as DNA: TGTGCCAGCAGCTTGGAAACAGGGTGGAGCACAGATACGCAGTATTTT. This translates into CASSLETGWSTDTQYF.

In its sample, this clonotype was seen many times. The chain employs TRBV7-8 and TRBJ2-3, with TRBD2 matching 9 bases. V was pared by 3 bases and J by 4 bases, with 8 bases of the junction left unmatched. CDR3 length: 16 amino acids. Germline V gives CDR1 SGHVS, CDR2 FQNEAQ. The CDR3 nucleotides are TGTGCCAGCAGCTTGTTTAGCGGGAGTAGGGCAGATACGCAGTATTTT. Amino acid sequence: CASSLFSGSRADTQYF.

A few counts support this clonotype. This chain uses TRBV12-3 or TRBV12-4 with TRBJ2-3, with 7 bases lining up with TRBD1. Trimming cost V 0 bases and J 2 bases; bases outside gene matches: 5. The CDR3 sequence is 16 residues long. CDR3 sequence reads: CASSLAVTGTTDTQYF. CDR3 in DNA: TGTGCCAGCAGTTTAGCTGTGACAGGGACCACAGATACGCAGTATTTT.

The chain links TRBV2 to TRBJ1-2; D may be TRBD1 (6 bases). CDR1 is SNHLY and CDR2 is FYNNEI in the germline V gene. Between the trimmed V and J ends, which lost 5 bases and 3 bases, there was a span of 10 bases. This CDR3 spans 13 amino acids. As DNA, the CDR3 is TGTGCCAGCAGTAATTGGACAGACTATGGCTACACCTTC. This gives the protein CASSNWTDYGYTF.

This clonotype has just a few counts. The junction departs from germline at one end; a sequencing error may be responsible. V is TRBV6-9 and J is TRBJ1-4; D uncertain. This CDR3 has 16 amino acids. Germline CDR1 reads MNHGY; CDR2 reads SVAAGI. CDR3 in amino acids: CASSYSKGSTNVKLFF. CDR3 nucleotides: TGTGCCAGCAGTTACTCCAAGGGTTCAACTAATGTAAAACTGTTTTTT.